This is a list of T cell receptor beta chains from one sample in a study of T-cell reconstitution after alpha-beta-depleted transplantation in children. One entry per CDR3 protein, called by TCRdb with MiXCR from the PCR reads. The sample has about 91,000 distinct CDR3 sequences; roughly 8.4% are singletons. Sequenced here: PBMCs from the stem cell graft donor, sampled from the stem cell graft. The receptors were sampled from a human donor who donated a stem cell graft to a child with congenital amegakaryocytic thrombocytopenia. Each CDR3 is given with its conserved first and last residue. Fields, in order: V gene, D gene, J gene, clone size, CDR3 DNA, CDR3 protein. A D gene is named only where the DNA matches it firmly. Clone size is shown for a subset of rows, as once, few, many or a class of expanded clone.

v_gene: TRBV27; d_gene: NA; j_gene: TRBJ1-2; abundance: many; CDR3nt: TGTGCCAGCAGTTTAGGGGGGGGTTTTGGCTACACCTTC; CDR3aa: CASSLGGGFGYTF
v_gene: TRBV21-1; d_gene: NA; j_gene: TRBJ1-5; abundance: NA; CDR3nt: TGTGCCAGCAGCACCCGCCCAGACAGGGGGGAAGGGTCCTGCAATCAGCCCCAGCATTTT; CDR3aa: CASSTRPDRGEGSCNQPQHF
v_gene: TRBV20-1; d_gene: TRBD2; j_gene: TRBJ2-1; abundance: many; CDR3nt: TGCAGTGCTAGGGCTAGCGGGAGTGTAAATGAGCAGTTCTTC; CDR3aa: CSARASGSVNEQFF
v_gene: TRBV20-1; d_gene: NA; j_gene: TRBJ2-7; abundance: many; CDR3nt: TGCAGTGCTAGAGATCAAGGGAAGGGGGCCTACGAGCAGTACTTC; CDR3aa: CSARDQGKGAYEQYF
v_gene: TRBV12-3/TRBV12-4; d_gene: NA; j_gene: TRBJ1-5; abundance: many; CDR3nt: TGTGCCAGCAAGGACAGTAGCAATCAGCCCCAGCATTTT; CDR3aa: CASKDSSNQPQHF
v_gene: TRBV18; d_gene: NA; j_gene: TRBJ1-4; abundance: NA; CDR3nt: TGTGCCAGCTCCTCCACCCAGAGAAATGAAAAACTGTTTTTT; CDR3aa: CASSSTQRNEKLFF
v_gene: TRBV12-3/TRBV12-4; d_gene: NA; j_gene: TRBJ1-6; abundance: many; CDR3nt: TGTGCCAGCAGTTTTAGGGGCGTGAGTGATTCACCCCTCCACTTT; CDR3aa: CASSFRGVSDSPLHF
v_gene: TRBV7-2; d_gene: NA; j_gene: TRBJ1-4; abundance: NA; CDR3nt: TGTGCCAGCAGCTATCGGGACACCCTAAATGAAAAACTGTTTTTT; CDR3aa: CASSYRDTLNEKLFF
v_gene: TRBV20-1; d_gene: NA; j_gene: TRBJ1-3; abundance: many; CDR3nt: TGCAGTGCTAGGAGTCAGGGAACGGCCGGAAACACCATATATTTT; CDR3aa: CSARSQGTAGNTIYF
v_gene: TRBV25-1; d_gene: NA; j_gene: TRBJ2-6; abundance: many; CDR3nt: TGTGCCAGCAGACAAACGGGGCTCTCTGGGGCCAACGTCCTGACTTTC; CDR3aa: CASRQTGLSGANVLTF